These 8 T cell receptor beta chains were sequenced from one sample in a study of cytomegalovirus exposure and HLA in healthy donors. The primer mix had 60 Vbeta and 13 Jbeta primers. Some clones are missing from TCRdb's copy, which holds only in-frame ones; the method was immunoSEQ multiplex PCR. This sample has approximately 160,000 clones; around 80% occur once, and the top ten carry about 4.9%. Sequencing was carried out using PBMCs. The receptors were sampled from a man aged 18 to 30 in good health and CMV-seronegative.

The V call is TRBV11-2, the J call TRBJ2-5, with 12 bases lining up with TRBD2. The CDR3 sequence is 17 residues long. Germline-derived CDR1 and CDR2 are SGHAT and FQNNGV. V gave up 0 bases and J gave up 5 bases; unmatched junction bases: 7. Here the CDR3 DNA reads TGTGCCAGCAGCTTAGAGGCGCTAGCGGGGGGGCTGGAGACCCAGTACTTC. It translates to CASSLEALAGGLETQYF.

The rearrangement links TRBV5-5 to TRBJ1-5; no reliable D call. Germline CDR1 is SGHKS and CDR2 is YYEKEE (reference sequence). The V end was cut by 0 bases, the J end by 5 bases, with 6 bases between. The CDR3 runs 13 residues. The CDR3 spells CASSLVGDQPQHF. In DNA, the CDR3 is TGTGCCAGCAGCTTGGTCGGGGATCAGCCCCAGCATTTT.

V is TRBV11-2 and J is TRBJ2-7; TRBD1 agrees at 7 bases. The V segment lost 5 bases and the J segment 6 bases; nucleotides outside the gene matches: 4. The CDR3 is made up of 12 amino acids. Germline V gene data show CDR1 as SGHAT and CDR2 as FQNNGV. CDR3 in amino acids: CASSPRTGEQYF. The CDR3 DNA is TGTGCCAGCAGCCCCCGGACAGGCGAGCAGTACTTC.

The V call is TRBV2, the J call TRBJ2-1; 12 positions agree with TRBD2. The CDR3 has 21 residues. V trimming: 0 bases; J trimming: 4 bases; junction bases outside the gene matches: 16. The V gene's germline CDR1 is SNHLY and CDR2 FYNNEI. CDR3 DNA: TGTGCCAGCAGTGAAGCTCCCGGGACTAGCGGGTCTGAAGCTCATTACAATGAGCAGTTCTTC. Amino acid sequence: CASSEAPGTSGSEAHYNEQFF.

The chain employs TRBV11-3 and TRBJ2-1; 8 positions agree with TRBD2. The trim removed 1 base at V and 2 bases at J, leaving 4 bases unmatched. Germline CDR1 and CDR2: SGHNT and YENEEA. This CDR3 is built from 16 residues. CDR3 sequence reads: CASSLVVAGTYNEQFF. CDR3 bases: TGTGCCAGCAGCTTAGTAGTAGCGGGAACCTACAATGAGCAGTTCTTC. The variable domain in full, with the rest retrieved from reference TRBV11-3 and TRBJ2-1, is EAGVVQSPRYKIIEKKQPVAFWCNPISGHNTLYWYLQNLGQGPELLIRYENEEAVDDSQLPKDRFSAERLKGVDSTLKIQPAELGDSAVYLCASSLVVAGTYNEQFFGPGTRLTVL.

The chain couples TRBV11-2 to TRBJ1-5; D call uncertain. The germline V gene has CDR1 SGHAT and CDR2 FQNNGV. This CDR3 contains 14 residues. Trimming removed 1 base at V and 4 bases at J, with 8 bases between. DNA for the CDR3: TGTGCCAGCAGCTTAGGGCCACAAAATCAGCCCCAGCATTTT. Translation gives CASSLGPQNQPQHF.

The genes are TRBV6-6 and TRBJ2-3; 13 bases line up with TRBD2. Germline values: CDR1 MNHNY, CDR2 SVGAGI (reference sequence). The junction had 2 bases not matched to a gene; V was cut back by 0 bases and J by 5 bases. The CDR3 sequence is 16 residues long. The CDR3 protein is CASSYSRTSGRDTQYF. CDR3 DNA: TGTGCCAGCAGTTACTCGAGGACTAGCGGGAGAGATACGCAGTATTTT.

V is TRBV4-1 and J is TRBJ1-2; tentative D call: TRBD1 (6 bases). Trimming took 5 bases from V and 4 from J, leaving 17 bases between them. This CDR3 comprises 15 residues. The germline CDR1 and CDR2 sequences are MGHRA and YSYEKL. The DNA of the CDR3 is TGCGCCAGCAGCTCCTACAGGGAGTCGAGCTATGGCTACACCTTC. Its protein is CASSSYRESSYGYTF.